These 31 T cell receptor beta chains came from one sample sequenced in a study of CD8 T cells in Susac syndrome. RNA amounts of roughly 0.45 to 1 ug underwent reverse transcription with random hexamers. TCRdb passed the immunoSEQ multiplex PCR reads through MiXCR, listing each CDR3 protein once. The table has some 300,000 distinct CDR3 sequences, 85% seen once. Material for sequencing was CD8+ T cells from PBMCs. Receptors originate from a human donor with multiple sclerosis.

The J gene is TRBJ2-7, the V gene TRBV7-9, with a possible D match to TRBD2 (6 bases). CDR1 is SEHNR and CDR2 is FQNEAQ in the germline V gene (reference sequence). V shed 6 bases and J shed 0 bases, with 21 bases lying between them. CDR3 size: 17 residues. The CDR3 spells CASRPAGGGPNSYEQYF. CDR3 nucleotide sequence: TGTGCCAGCAGACCAGCGGGTGGCGGTCCCAACTCCTACGAGCAGTACTTC.

This chain uses TRBV27 with TRBJ2-7, with 8 bases fitting TRBD1. The CDR3 runs to 14 residues. Germline V gene lookup returns CDR1 MNHEY and CDR2 SMNVEV (reference sequence). J was trimmed by 4 bases and V by 6 bases; bases with no gene match: 8. The CDR3: CASSQGALMYEQYF. The CDR3 DNA follows: TGTGCCAGCAGCCAGGGGGCGCTTATGTACGAGCAGTACTTC.

The chain is built from TRBV21-1 and TRBJ2-5; the DNA was not used to check the table's D call, TRBD2. TRBV21-1 is listed as a pseudogene. This CDR3 has 17 amino acids. The CDR3 DNA is TGTGCCAGCAGCAAAGATCACGGGGGAGGGCGGGGAGAGACCCAGTACTTC. It codes for CASSKDHGGGRGETQYF.

The chain has TRBV6-5 and TRBJ1-1; maybe TRBD1 (5 bases). The CDR3 loop spans 13 amino acids. The germline CDR1 and CDR2 sequences are MNHEY and SVGAGI. V was shortened by 1 base and J by 4 bases, with 7 bases between the two germline ends. CDR3 loop: CASSYFGGTEAFF. The CDR3 DNA sequence: TGTGCCAGCAGTTACTTCGGGGGCACTGAAGCTTTCTTT.

The chain combines TRBV11-2 with TRBJ2-7, with a tentative D call TRBD2 (6 bases). CDR1 SGHAT and CDR2 FQNNGV come from the germline V gene. Trimming stripped 6 bases from V and 6 bases from J, with 12 bases between. The CDR3 has 12 amino acids. Here the CDR3 DNA reads TGTGCCAGCAGTACTCAGGGAGGCGAGCAGTACTTC. Protein: CASSTQGGEQYF.

The rearrangement uses TRBV6-4 and TRBJ2-2, with TRBD1 matching 8 bases. CDR3 size: 14 residues. Germline CDR1 MRHNA, CDR2 SNTAGT. Unmatched junction bases numbered 2, after V lost 3 bases and J lost 5 bases. Written as DNA, the CDR3 is TGTGCCAGCAGTGAAGGACAGGGTACCGGGGAGCTGTTTTTT. Protein: CASSEGQGTGELFF.

In its sample, this clonotype was seen a few times. The V call is TRBV28, the J call TRBJ2-1; D gene ambiguous. Deletions cut 2 bases from V and 6 bases from J, with 8 bases between. The CDR3 consists of 13 residues. Germline V CDR1 and CDR2: MDHEN, SYDVKM. CDR3 sequence (DNA): TGTGCCAGCAGTTTACTGGCTCGCAATGAGCAGTTCTTC. Residues: CASSLLARNEQFF. The whole variable domain, filled in from reference TRBV28 and TRBJ2-1, reads DVKVTQSSRYLVKRTGEKVFLECVQDMDHENMFWYRQDPGLGLRLIYFSYDVKMKEKGDIPEGYSVSREKKERFSLILESASTNQTSMYLCASSLLARNEQFFGPGTRLTVL.

The table lists this clonotype with a few counts. The CDR3 nucleotides read TGTGCCAGCAGTTACATCTCGAACACTGAAGCTTTCTTT. Translation gives CASSYISNTEAFF. The chain links TRBV6-5 to TRBJ1-1, with D unclear. CDR3 length: 13 residues. Germline lookup yields CDR1 MNHEY and CDR2 SVGAGI. Trimming removed 2 bases from V and 1 base from J, with 5 bases in between.

CDR3: CASSYVRAEATMNTEAFF. The CDR3 DNA follows: TGTGCCAGCAGTTACGTGCGGGCGGAAGCAACAATGAACACTGAAGCTTTCTTT. The J gene is TRBJ1-1, the V gene TRBV6-5; D uncertain. The CDR3 is 18 amino acids. Trimming left V 2 bases short and J 0 bases short, with 19 bases between. Per germline, CDR1 MNHEY and CDR2 SVGAGI.

The genes are TRBV30 and TRBJ2-7, with D maybe TRBD1 (6 bases). This CDR3 has 13 residues. Germline CDR1 GTSNPN, CDR2 SVGIG (reference sequence). With 2 bases removed from V and 4 bases from J, the gap between germline ends came to 12 bases. The CDR3: CAWSPQGWYEQYF. CDR3 nucleotide sequence: TGTGCCTGGAGTCCGCAGGGGTGGTACGAGCAGTACTTC.

The rearrangement links TRBV21-1 to TRBJ2-5; the table's D call, TRBD2, has no DNA check behind it. TRBV21-1 is classified as a pseudogene. This CDR3 has 18 residues. The CDR3 region has the DNA TGTGCCAGCACCATTCGGACTAGCGGGAGCCCGGCGAGAGAGACCCAGTACTTC. This encodes CASTIRTSGSPARETQYF.

The rearrangement links TRBV5-4 to TRBJ1-1; 8 bases map to TRBD1. From germline, CDR1 is SGHNT and CDR2 YYREEE (reference sequence). This CDR3 spans 12 amino acids. V shed 6 bases and J 6 bases; nucleotides not matched to a gene: 4. CDR3 DNA: TGTGCCAGCACGGTGACAGGGGCTGAAGCTTTCTTT. Residues: CASTVTGAEAFF.

The V call is TRBV9, the J call TRBJ1-4; TRBD1 matches at 9 bases. The trim removed 3 bases at V and 11 bases at J, leaving 8 bases unmatched. This CDR3 is built from 14 residues. Germline loops: CDR1 SGDLS, CDR2 YYNGEE. CDR3 loop: CASSGGTGYRKLFF. In nucleotides, the CDR3 is TGTGCCAGCAGCGGCGGGACAGGGTATCGGAAACTGTTTTTT.

This clonotype was counted once. The chain is built from TRBV15 and TRBJ2-7; 7 bases are shared with TRBD2. V was clipped by 3 bases and J by 2 bases; unmatched bases: 7. The CDR3 totals 15 residues. The germline V gene has CDR1 LNHNV and CDR2 YYDKDF (reference sequence). The DNA for the CDR3 is TGTGCCACCAGCAGCTTAATCGGGACTACCTACGAGCAGTACTTC. This sequence encodes CATSSLIGTTYEQYF.

V gene TRBV20-1 combines with J gene TRBJ2-7; 11 bases match TRBD2. Germline-derived CDR1 and CDR2 are DFQATT and SNEGSKA (reference sequence). Losses at the gene ends were 0 bases for V and 3 bases for J; bases not matched to a gene: 10. The CDR3 covers 17 residues. This chain's CDR3 is CSARDSFSGRGIYEQYF. The CDR3 bases are TGCAGTGCTAGAGATTCTTTTAGCGGGAGGGGAATCTACGAGCAGTACTTC.

V usage is TRBV28 and J usage is TRBJ1-5; D unclear. CDR1 MDHEN and CDR2 SYDVKM come from the germline V gene. The CDR3 runs to 16 residues. Trimming cost V 6 bases and J 0 bases, with 15 bases left between them. In DNA, the CDR3 is TGTGCCAGCAGGCCCCCAGGCCGGTATAGCAATCAGCCCCAGCATTTT. Protein sequence: CASRPPGRYSNQPQHF. Full variable domain (remainder filled in from reference TRBV28 and TRBJ1-5): DVKVTQSSRYLVKRTGEKVFLECVQDMDHENMFWYRQDPGLGLRLIYFSYDVKMKEKGDIPEGYSVSREKKERFSLILESASTNQTSMYLCASRPPGRYSNQPQHFGDGTRLSIL.

Only a few counts were recorded for this clonotype. V usage is TRBV19 and J usage is TRBJ2-7; 8 bases map to TRBD1. The V gene end was trimmed by 1 base and the J gene end by 1 base; junction bases not matched to a gene: 3. Looked up from germline, CDR1 is LNHDA and CDR2 is SQIVND (reference sequence). The CDR3 spans 15 residues. CDR3 in amino acids: CASSIAQGGSYEQYF. In DNA form, the CDR3 reads TGTGCCAGTAGTATAGCACAGGGGGGTTCCTACGAGCAGTACTTC.

The gene calls are TRBV27 and TRBJ1-1, with D unresolved. Looked up from germline, CDR1 is MNHEY and CDR2 is SMNVEV (reference sequence). V was clipped by 1 base and J by 5 bases, with 11 bases between them. This CDR3 has 14 amino acids. The CDR3 region has the DNA TGTGCCAGCAGTTTATTGCCGGTCAGTACTGAAGCTTTCTTT. Amino acid sequence: CASSLLPVSTEAFF.

The chain uses TRBV20-1 and TRBJ2-7, with 13 bases matching TRBD2. The CDR3 sequence is 16 residues long. V was pared by 3 bases and J by 4 bases, with 9 bases of the junction left unmatched. CDR1 and CDR2 (germline): DFQATT, SNEGSKA (reference sequence). CDR3 amino acids: CSASPRTSGRVYEQYF. CDR3 sequence (DNA): TGCAGTGCTAGCCCCCGGACTAGCGGGAGAGTTTACGAGCAGTACTTC.

V usage is TRBV10-2 and J usage is TRBJ2-5; no firm D call. The germline V gene has CDR1 WSHSY and CDR2 SAAADI. Deletions cut 3 bases from V and 2 bases from J, with 1 base between. There are 11 residues in the CDR3. The CDR3 spells CASSDQETQYF. As DNA, the CDR3 is TGCGCCAGCAGTGATCAAGAGACCCAGTACTTC.

V and J are TRBV28 and TRBJ2-3; 8 nucleotides match TRBD2. Looked up from germline, CDR1 is MDHEN and CDR2 is SYDVKM. This CDR3 comprises 16 residues. Losses at the gene ends were 2 bases for V and 4 bases for J; bases not matched to a gene: 8. Written as DNA, the CDR3 is TGTGCCAGCAGTTTACTGCTGGCGGGAGGCGCAGATACGCAGTATTTT. It yields the protein CASSLLLAGGADTQYF.

This rearrangement joins TRBV6-5 to TRBJ2-7; possible D gene TRBD1, 5 bases. V dropped 6 bases and J dropped 3 bases, with 18 bases sitting between them. Germline V gives CDR1 MNHEY, CDR2 SVGAGI. The CDR3 is 15 residues long. CDR3 sequence (DNA): TGTGCCAGCAGACCCGACAGCTCCCCCAACTACGAGCAGTACTTC. It is translated as CASRPDSSPNYEQYF.

This clonotype was detected only once. The chain employs TRBV20-1 and TRBJ2-7; the D is unclear. Germline V lookup: CDR1 DFQATT, CDR2 SNEGSKA (reference sequence). This CDR3 comprises 16 residues. The V and J ends lost 0 bases and 0 bases respectively, with 15 bases between them. CDR3 sequence (DNA): TGCAGTGCTAGAGATTATCGGGCCAGGAGCTCCTACGAGCAGTACTTC. Protein product: CSARDYRARSSYEQYF.

V gene TRBV23-1 combines with J gene TRBJ1-5, with D perhaps matching TRBD1 (6 bases). TRBV23-1 is filed as an ORF, its function uncertain. The V and J ends lost 8 bases and 1 base respectively, with 18 bases between them. The CDR3 totals 16 residues. The CDR3 loop reads CASYHGGGKSNQPQHF. The CDR3, as DNA: TGCGCCAGCTACCACGGCGGGGGCAAAAGCAATCAGCCCCAGCATTTT.

This chain links TRBV29-1 with TRBJ2-5; 9 bases fit TRBD2. J lost 6 bases, V lost 3 bases, and 5 bases had no gene match. Germline CDR1 and CDR2: SQVTM and ANQGSEA. This CDR3 is built from 13 residues. CDR3 region: CSVEAGGSKTQYF. CDR3 nucleotide sequence: TGCAGCGTTGAGGCGGGAGGGTCGAAGACCCAGTACTTC.

The chain links TRBV28 to TRBJ2-7, with D possibly called TRBD1 or TRBD2 (6 bases each). Germline V gene lookup returns CDR1 MDHEN and CDR2 SYDVKM. This CDR3 has 14 residues. V gave up 1 base and J gave up 4 bases, with 11 bases separating them. The chain's CDR3 is CASSLFTGRYEQYF. For the CDR3, the DNA is TGTGCCAGCAGTTTATTCACAGGGAGGTACGAGCAGTACTTC.

This rearrangement joins TRBV6-2 or TRBV6-3 to TRBJ2-7; D unresolved. Germline V lookup: CDR1 MNHEY, CDR2 SVGEGT. CDR3 length: 14 amino acids. Trimming took off 4 bases at V and 3 bases at J, with 13 bases between the two ends. The CDR3 spells CASSFGPRIYEQYF. The CDR3 DNA is TGTGCCAGCAGTTTCGGTCCAAGGATCTACGAGCAGTACTTC.

V usage is TRBV4-3 and J usage is TRBJ2-1; 7 nucleotides align to TRBD2. The trim removed 2 bases at V and 2 bases at J, leaving 9 bases unmatched. The CDR3 contains 17 residues. Germline V gene lookup returns CDR1 LGHNA and CDR2 YSLEER. The CDR3 DNA sequence: TGCGCCAGCAGCCAACTCACTAGCGTTTCCACCTACAATGAGCAGTTCTTC. Protein product: CASSQLTSVSTYNEQFF.

This chain links TRBV29-1 with TRBJ1-2; D is perhaps TRBD1 (5 bases). The V end lost 3 bases, the J end lost 2 bases, and 16 bases lay between the germline ends. CDR3 size: 15 residues. Germline values: CDR1 SQVTM, CDR2 ANQGSEA. For the CDR3, the DNA is TGCAGCGTTGAGGGACCTCCGGCCAAAAACTATGGCTACACCTTC. This codes for CSVEGPPAKNYGYTF.

The V and J genes are TRBV28 and TRBJ1-4, with D possibly being TRBD1 (6 bases). Trimming stripped 1 base from V and 5 bases from J, with 20 bases between. CDR1 is MDHEN, CDR2 SYDVKM, per germline. The CDR3 totals 18 residues. The CDR3 region is CASSLSPGSQGQNEKLFF. The CDR3 DNA reads as TGTGCCAGCAGTTTATCCCCCGGGTCACAGGGTCAAAATGAAAAACTGTTTTTT.

This clonotype was seen a handful of times. This rearrangement joins TRBV27 to TRBJ2-1, with D maybe TRBD2 (5 bases). The germline CDR1 and CDR2 sequences are MNHEY and SMNVEV (reference sequence). V was clipped by 1 base and J by 3 bases, with 7 bases between them. This CDR3 spans 14 amino acids. The CDR3 region is CASSLLSGYNEQFF. CDR3 nucleotides: TGTGCCAGCAGTTTATTAAGCGGCTACAATGAGCAGTTCTTC.